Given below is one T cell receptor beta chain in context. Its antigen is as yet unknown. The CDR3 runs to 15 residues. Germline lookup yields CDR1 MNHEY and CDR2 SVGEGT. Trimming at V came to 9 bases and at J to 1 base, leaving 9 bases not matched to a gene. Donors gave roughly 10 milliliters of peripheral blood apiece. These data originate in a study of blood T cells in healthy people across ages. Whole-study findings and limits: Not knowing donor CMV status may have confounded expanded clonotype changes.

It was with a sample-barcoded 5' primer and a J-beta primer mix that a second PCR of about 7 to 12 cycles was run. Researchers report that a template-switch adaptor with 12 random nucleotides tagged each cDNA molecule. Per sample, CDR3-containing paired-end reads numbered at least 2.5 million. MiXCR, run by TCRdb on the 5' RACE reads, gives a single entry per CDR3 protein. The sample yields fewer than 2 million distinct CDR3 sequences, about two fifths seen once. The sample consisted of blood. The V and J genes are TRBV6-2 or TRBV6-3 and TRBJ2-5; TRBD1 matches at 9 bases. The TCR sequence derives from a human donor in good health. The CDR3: CARSPGQGVQETQYF. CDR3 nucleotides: TGTGCCAGGTCCCCGGGACAGGGCGTCCAAGAGACCCAGTACTTC.